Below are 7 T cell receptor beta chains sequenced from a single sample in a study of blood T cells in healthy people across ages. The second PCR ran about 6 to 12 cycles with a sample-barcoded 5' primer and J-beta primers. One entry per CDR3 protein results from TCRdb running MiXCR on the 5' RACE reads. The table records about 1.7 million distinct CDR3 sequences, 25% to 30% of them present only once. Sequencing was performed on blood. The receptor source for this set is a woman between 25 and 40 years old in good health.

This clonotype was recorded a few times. As DNA, the CDR3 is TGCAGTGCTAGAGATGGGCAGGGGGACTACAATGAGCAGTTCTTC. Residues: CSARDGQGDYNEQFF. This chain connects TRBV20-1 to TRBJ2-1; the match to TRBD1 covers 7 bases. Germline CDR1 reads DFQATT; CDR2 reads SNEGSKA (reference sequence). This CDR3 has 15 amino acids. J gave up 3 bases and V 0 bases, and 5 bases lay outside the gene matches.

The CDR3 spells CSANAGPSTDTQYF. In DNA form, the CDR3 reads TGCAGTGCTAACGCGGGACCGAGCACAGATACGCAGTATTTT. The chain uses TRBV20-1 and TRBJ2-3; D might be TRBD2 (6 bases). Per the germline V gene, CDR1 is DFQATT and CDR2 is SNEGSKA (reference sequence). With 4 bases removed from V and 0 bases from J, the gap between germline ends came to 11 bases. This CDR3 comprises 14 residues.

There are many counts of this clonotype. This CDR3 is CSSRGSTGETQYF. The CDR3 DNA reads TGCAGCTCACGGGGGTCCACCGGAGAGACCCAGTACTTC. This sequence joins TRBV29-1 and TRBJ2-5, with D perhaps TRBD2 (6 bases). The CDR3 is 13 residues long. The germline V and J ends were trimmed by 8 bases and 4 bases, with 17 bases remaining between them. Germline CDR1 and CDR2: SQVTM and ANQGSEA.

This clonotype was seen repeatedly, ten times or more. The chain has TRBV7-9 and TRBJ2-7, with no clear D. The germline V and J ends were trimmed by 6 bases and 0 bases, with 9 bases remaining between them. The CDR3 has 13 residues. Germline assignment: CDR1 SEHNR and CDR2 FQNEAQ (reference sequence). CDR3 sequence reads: CASRAGSSYEQYF. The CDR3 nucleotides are TGTGCCAGCAGAGCCGGGTCCTCCTACGAGCAGTACTTC.

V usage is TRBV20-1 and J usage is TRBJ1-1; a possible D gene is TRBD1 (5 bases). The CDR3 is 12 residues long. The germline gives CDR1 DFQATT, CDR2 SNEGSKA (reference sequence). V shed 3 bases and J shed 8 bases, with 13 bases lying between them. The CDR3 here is CSASWGRDEAFF. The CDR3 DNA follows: TGCAGTGCTAGCTGGGGGAGAGACGAAGCTTTCTTT.

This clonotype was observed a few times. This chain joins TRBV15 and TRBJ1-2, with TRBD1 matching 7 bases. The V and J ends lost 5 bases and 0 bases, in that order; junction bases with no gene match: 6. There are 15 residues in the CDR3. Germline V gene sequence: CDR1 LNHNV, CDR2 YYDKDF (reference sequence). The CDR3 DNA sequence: TGTGCCACCAGCGGGAGGGGACAGACTAACTATGGCTACACCTTC. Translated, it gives CATSGRGQTNYGYTF.

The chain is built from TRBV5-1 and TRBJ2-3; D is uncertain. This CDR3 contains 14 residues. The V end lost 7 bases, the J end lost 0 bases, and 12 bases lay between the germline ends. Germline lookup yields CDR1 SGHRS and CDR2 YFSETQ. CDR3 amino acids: CASLDASSTDTQYF. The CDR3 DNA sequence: TGCGCCAGCCTGGATGCATCTAGCACAGATACGCAGTATTTT.